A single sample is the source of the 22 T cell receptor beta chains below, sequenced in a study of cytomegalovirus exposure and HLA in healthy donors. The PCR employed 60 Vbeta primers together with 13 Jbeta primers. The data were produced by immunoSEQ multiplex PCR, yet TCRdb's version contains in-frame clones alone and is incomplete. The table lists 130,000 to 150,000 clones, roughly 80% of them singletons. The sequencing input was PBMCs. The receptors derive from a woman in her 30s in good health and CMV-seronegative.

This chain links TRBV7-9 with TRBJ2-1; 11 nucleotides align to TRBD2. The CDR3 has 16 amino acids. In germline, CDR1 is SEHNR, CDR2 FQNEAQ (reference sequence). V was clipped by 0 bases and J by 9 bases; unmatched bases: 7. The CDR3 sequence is CASSLASGGAMAEQFF. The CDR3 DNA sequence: TGTGCCAGCAGCTTAGCTAGCGGGGGGGCAATGGCTGAGCAGTTCTTC. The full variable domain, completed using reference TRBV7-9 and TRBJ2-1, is DTGVSQNPRHKITKRGQNVTFRCDPISEHNRLYWYRQTLGQGPEFLTYFQNEAQLEKSRLLSDRFSAERPKGSFSTLEIQRTEQGDSAMYLCASSLASGGAMAEQFFGPGTRLTVL.

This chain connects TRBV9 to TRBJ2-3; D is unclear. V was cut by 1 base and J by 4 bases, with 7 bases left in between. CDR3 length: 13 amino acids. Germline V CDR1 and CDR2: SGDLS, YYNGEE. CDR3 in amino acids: CASSVIVADTQYF. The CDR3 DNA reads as TGTGCCAGCAGCGTAATAGTTGCAGATACGCAGTATTTT.

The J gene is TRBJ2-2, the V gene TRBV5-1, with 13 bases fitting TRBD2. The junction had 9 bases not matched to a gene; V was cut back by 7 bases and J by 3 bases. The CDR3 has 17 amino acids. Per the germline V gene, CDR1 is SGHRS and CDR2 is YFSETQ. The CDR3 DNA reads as TGCGCCAGCGGGCCTGGACTAGCGGGGGACTACACCGGGGAGCTGTTTTTT. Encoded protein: CASGPGLAGDYTGELFF.

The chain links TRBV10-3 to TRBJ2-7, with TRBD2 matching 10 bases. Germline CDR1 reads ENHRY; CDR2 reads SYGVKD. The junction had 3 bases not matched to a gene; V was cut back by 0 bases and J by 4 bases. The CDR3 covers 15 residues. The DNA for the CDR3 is TGTGCCATCAGTGAGTCCCGGACTAGCGGTTACGAGCAGTACTTC. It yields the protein CAISESRTSGYEQYF.

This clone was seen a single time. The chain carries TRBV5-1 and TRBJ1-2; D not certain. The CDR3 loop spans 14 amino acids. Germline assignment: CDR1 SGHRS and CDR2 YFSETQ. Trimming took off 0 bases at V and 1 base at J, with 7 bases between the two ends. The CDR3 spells CASSLAPGNYGYTF. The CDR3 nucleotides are TGCGCCAGCAGCTTGGCCCCGGGTAACTATGGCTACACCTTC.

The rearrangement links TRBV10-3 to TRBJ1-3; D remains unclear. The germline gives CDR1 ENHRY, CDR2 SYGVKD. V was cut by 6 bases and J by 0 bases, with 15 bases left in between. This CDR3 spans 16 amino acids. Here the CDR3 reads CAIRNGAMSSGNTIYF. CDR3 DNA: TGTGCCATCAGGAATGGAGCGATGAGCTCTGGAAACACCATATATTTT.

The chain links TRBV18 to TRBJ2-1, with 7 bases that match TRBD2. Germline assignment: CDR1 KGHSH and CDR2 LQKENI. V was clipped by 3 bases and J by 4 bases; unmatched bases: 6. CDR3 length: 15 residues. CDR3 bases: TGTGCCAGCTCACCCCTAGCGGTGGGTTACAATGAGCAGTTCTTC. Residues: CASSPLAVGYNEQFF.

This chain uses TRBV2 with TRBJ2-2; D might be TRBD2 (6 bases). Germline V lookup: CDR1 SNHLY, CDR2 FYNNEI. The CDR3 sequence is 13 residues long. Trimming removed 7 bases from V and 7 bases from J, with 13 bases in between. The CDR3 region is CASTAGGYGELFF. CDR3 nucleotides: TGTGCCAGCACCGCCGGGGGATACGGGGAGCTGTTTTTT.

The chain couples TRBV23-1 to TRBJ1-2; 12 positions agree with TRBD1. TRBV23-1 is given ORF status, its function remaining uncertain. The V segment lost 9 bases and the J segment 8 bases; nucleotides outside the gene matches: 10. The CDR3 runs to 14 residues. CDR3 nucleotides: TGCGCCAGTGGGACCGGGACAGGGGGCCGGGGCTACACCTTC. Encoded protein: CASGTGTGGRGYTF.

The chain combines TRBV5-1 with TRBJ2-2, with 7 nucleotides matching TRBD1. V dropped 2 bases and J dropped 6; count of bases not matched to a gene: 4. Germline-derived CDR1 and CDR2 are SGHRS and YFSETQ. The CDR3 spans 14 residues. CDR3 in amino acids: CASSFDRVSGELFF. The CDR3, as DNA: TGCGCCAGCAGCTTCGACAGGGTATCCGGGGAGCTGTTTTTT.

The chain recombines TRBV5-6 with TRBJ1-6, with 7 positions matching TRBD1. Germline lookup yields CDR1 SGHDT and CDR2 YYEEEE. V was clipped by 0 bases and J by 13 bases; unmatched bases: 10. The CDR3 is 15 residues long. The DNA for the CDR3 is TGTGCCAGCAGCTTGGATCCCGACAGGGCCCATCCCCTCCACTTT. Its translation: CASSLDPDRAHPLHF. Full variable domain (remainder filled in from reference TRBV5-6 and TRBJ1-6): DAGVTQSPTHLIKTRGQQVTLRCSPKSGHDTVSWYQQALGQGPQFIFQYYEEEERQRGNFPDRFSGHQFPNYSSELNVNALLLGDSALYLCASSLDPDRAHPLHFGNGTRLTVT.

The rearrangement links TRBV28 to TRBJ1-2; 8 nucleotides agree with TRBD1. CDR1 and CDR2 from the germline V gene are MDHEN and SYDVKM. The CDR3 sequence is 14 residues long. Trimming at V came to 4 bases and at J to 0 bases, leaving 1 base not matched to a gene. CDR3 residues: CASSYRGTNYGYTF. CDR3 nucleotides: TGTGCCAGCAGTTACAGGGGGACTAACTATGGCTACACCTTC.

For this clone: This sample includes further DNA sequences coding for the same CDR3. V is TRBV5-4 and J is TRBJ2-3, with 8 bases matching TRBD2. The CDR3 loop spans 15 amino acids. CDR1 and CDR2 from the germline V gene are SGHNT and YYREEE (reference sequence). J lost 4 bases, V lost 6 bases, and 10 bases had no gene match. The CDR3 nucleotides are TGTGCCAGCACCAGACCGGGGGGGTCGGCAGATACGCAGTATTTT. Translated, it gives CASTRPGGSADTQYF.

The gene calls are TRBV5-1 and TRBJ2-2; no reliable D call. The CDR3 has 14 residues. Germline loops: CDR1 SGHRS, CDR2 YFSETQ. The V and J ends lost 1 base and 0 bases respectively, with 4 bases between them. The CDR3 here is CASSLSANTGELFF. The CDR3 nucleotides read TGCGCCAGCAGCTTGTCTGCGAACACCGGGGAGCTGTTTTTT.

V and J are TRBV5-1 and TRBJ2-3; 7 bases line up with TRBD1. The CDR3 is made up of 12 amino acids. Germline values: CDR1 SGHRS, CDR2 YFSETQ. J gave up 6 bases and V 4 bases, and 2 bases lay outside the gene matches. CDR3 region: CASSLRGDTQYF. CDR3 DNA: TGCGCCAGCAGCCTCAGGGGGGATACGCAGTATTTT.

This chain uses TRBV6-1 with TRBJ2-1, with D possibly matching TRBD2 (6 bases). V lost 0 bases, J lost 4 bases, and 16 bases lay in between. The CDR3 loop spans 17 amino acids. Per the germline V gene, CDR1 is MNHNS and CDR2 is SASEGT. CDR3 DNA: TGTGCCAGCAGTGAAGCAACTAGCTCGAGTTATTACAATGAGCAGTTCTTC. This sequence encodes CASSEATSSSYYNEQFF.

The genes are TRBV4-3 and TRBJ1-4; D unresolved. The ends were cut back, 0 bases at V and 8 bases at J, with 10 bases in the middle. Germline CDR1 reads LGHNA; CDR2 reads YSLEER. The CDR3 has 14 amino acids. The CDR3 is CASSQEVGREKLFF. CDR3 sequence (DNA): TGCGCCAGCAGCCAAGAAGTAGGGAGGGAAAAACTGTTTTTT.

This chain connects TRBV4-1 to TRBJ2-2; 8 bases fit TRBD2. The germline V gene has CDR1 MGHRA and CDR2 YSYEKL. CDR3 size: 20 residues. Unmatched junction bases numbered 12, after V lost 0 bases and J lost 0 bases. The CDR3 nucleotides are TGCGCCAGCAGCCAAGATAGGCTAGCGGGTCCTTTCGCGAACACCGGGGAGCTGTTTTTT. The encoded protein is CASSQDRLAGPFANTGELFF.

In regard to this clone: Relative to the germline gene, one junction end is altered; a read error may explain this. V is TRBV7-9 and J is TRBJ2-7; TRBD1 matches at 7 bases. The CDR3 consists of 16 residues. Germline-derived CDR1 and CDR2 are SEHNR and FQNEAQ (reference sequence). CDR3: CSSSSFRTGPSYEQYF. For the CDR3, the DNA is TGTTCCAGCAGCTCCTTCCGGACAGGCCCATCCTACGAGCAGTACTTC.

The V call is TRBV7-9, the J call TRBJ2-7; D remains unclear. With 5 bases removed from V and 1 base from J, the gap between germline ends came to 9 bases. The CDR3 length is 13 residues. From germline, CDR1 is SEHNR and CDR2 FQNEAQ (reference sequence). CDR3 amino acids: CASSPGLSYEQYF. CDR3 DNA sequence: TGTGCCAGCAGCCCCGGTCTATCCTACGAGCAGTACTTC.

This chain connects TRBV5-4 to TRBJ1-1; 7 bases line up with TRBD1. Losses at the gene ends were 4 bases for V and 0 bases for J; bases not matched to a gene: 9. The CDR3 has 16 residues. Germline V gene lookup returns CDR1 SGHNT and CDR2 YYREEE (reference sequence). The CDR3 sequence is CASSLRDRHMNTEAFF. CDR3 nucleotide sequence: TGTGCCAGCAGCCTACGGGACAGACACATGAACACTGAAGCTTTCTTT. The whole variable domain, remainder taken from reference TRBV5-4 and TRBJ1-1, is ETGVTQSPTHLIKTRGQQVTLRCSSQSGHNTVSWYQQALGQGPQFIFQYYREEENGRGNFPPRFSGLQFPNYSSELNVNALELDDSALYLCASSLRDRHMNTEAFFGQGTRLTVV.

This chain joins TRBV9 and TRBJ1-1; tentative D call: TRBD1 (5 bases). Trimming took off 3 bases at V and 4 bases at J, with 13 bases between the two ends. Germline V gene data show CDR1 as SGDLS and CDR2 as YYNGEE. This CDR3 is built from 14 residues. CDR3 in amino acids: CASSARGGSTEAFF. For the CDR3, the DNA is TGTGCCAGCAGCGCTAGGGGAGGAAGCACTGAAGCTTTCTTT.